The 29 T cell receptor beta chains below all came from one sample that was sequenced in a study of T cell repertoires in cytomegalovirus infection. Using its own MiXCR run on the reads, TCRdb lists one record per CDR3 protein. Here the sample spans over 250,000 distinct CDR3 sequences, under 25% being singletons. These receptors' targets are unknown. The material was cultured PBMCs, obtained from culture after CMV antigen stimulation. The receptors derive from a human donor in good health (CMV status not recorded). Some clones in this sample may be carry-over from other donors' samples.

This clonotype was observed at least ten times. The chain combines TRBV27 with TRBJ2-3; D might be TRBD1 or TRBD2, each matching 5 bases. Per germline, CDR1 MNHEY and CDR2 SMNVEV (reference sequence). Trimming removed 6 bases from V and 7 bases from J, with 20 bases in between. The CDR3 runs to 15 residues. CDR3 protein: CASSPNRDAVNTQYF. The CDR3 nucleotides read TGTGCCAGCAGCCCGAACCGGGACGCAGTTAATACGCAGTATTTT.

This clonotype turned up a few times. The CDR3 reads CASSSRISGRGINEQFF. CDR3 in DNA: TGTGCCAGCAGTTCACGAATTAGCGGGAGGGGAATCAATGAGCAGTTCTTC. This rearrangement joins TRBV12-3 or TRBV12-4 to TRBJ2-1; 11 bases match TRBD2. The CDR3 runs to 17 residues. Trimming removed 4 bases from V and 6 bases from J; junction bases left unmatched: 11.

This clonotype was counted many times. This rearrangement joins TRBV25-1 to TRBJ2-2; 10 bases fit TRBD1. Germline V lookup: CDR1 MGHDK, CDR2 SYGVNS. The CDR3 totals 15 residues. J lost 3 bases, V lost 4 bases, and 2 bases had no gene match. CDR3: CASSAGTGDTGELFF. For the CDR3, the DNA is TGTGCCAGCAGTGCCGGGACAGGGGACACCGGGGAGCTGTTTTTT.

There are a few counts of this clonotype. V is TRBV5-4 and J is TRBJ2-5; D is uncertain. This CDR3 is built from 12 residues. V was pared by 3 bases and J by 4 bases, with 7 bases between. Per germline, CDR1 SGHNT and CDR2 YYREEE (reference sequence). The CDR3 nucleotides read TGTGCCAGCAGCTGGATGGGAGAGACCCAGTACTTC. Its protein product is CASSWMGETQYF.

This clonotype was seen repeatedly, ten times or more. V is TRBV20-1 and J is TRBJ2-4; D is undetermined. The CDR3 runs to 15 residues. Deletions cut 6 bases from V and 1 base from J, with 16 bases between. Germline V gene lookup returns CDR1 DFQATT and CDR2 SNEGSKA (reference sequence). DNA of the CDR3: TGCAGTGCCAAGATTGGTGTGCTGGCCAAAAACATTCAGTACTTC. It codes for CSAKIGVLAKNIQYF.

J is TRBJ2-1 and V is TRBV29-1, with 7 positions matching TRBD1. The V segment lost 5 bases and the J segment 0 bases; nucleotides outside the gene matches: 13. Looked up from germline, CDR1 is SQVTM and CDR2 is ANQGSEA. The CDR3 is 17 amino acids. CDR3 nucleotides: TGCAGCGTTACCGGGACAGAGGGAAAAGGCTCCTACAATGAGCAGTTCTTC. Amino acid sequence: CSVTGTEGKGSYNEQFF.

The rearrangement joins TRBV6-8 to TRBJ2-1, with TRBD2 matching over 11 bases. CDR3 length: 17 amino acids. V trimming: 5 bases; J trimming: 7 bases; junction bases outside the gene matches: 13. Germline CDR1 MNHGY, CDR2 SAAAGT. This CDR3 reads CASSIIAGLADGNEQFF. The CDR3 nucleotides read TGTGCCAGCAGTATTATTGCGGGACTAGCGGACGGTAATGAGCAGTTCTTC.

In this sample, this clonotype turned up many times. This chain uses TRBV6-2 or TRBV6-3 with TRBJ1-5, with D perhaps matching TRBD1 (6 bases). CDR1 MNHEY and CDR2 SVGEGT come from the germline V gene. The CDR3 runs 14 residues. V was clipped by 6 bases and J by 2 bases, with 11 bases between them. CDR3 bases: TGTGCCAGCAGCAAACGACAGGGCAATCAGCCCCAGCATTTT. This translates into CASSKRQGNQPQHF.

This clonotype was observed at least ten times. The J gene is TRBJ1-1, the V gene TRBV7-2; D uncertain. V lost 2 bases to trimming and J lost 2 bases, with 9 bases between them. Germline V gene data show CDR1 as SGHTA and CDR2 as FQGNSA. This CDR3 comprises 14 residues. CDR3 coding DNA: TGTGCCAGCAGCTTATTGGCAGGCAACACTGAAGCTTTCTTT. Translating gives CASSLLAGNTEAFF.

The table lists this clonotype with a few counts. The chain uses TRBV6-2 or TRBV6-3 and TRBJ2-7, with a tentative D call TRBD2 (6 bases). Per the germline V gene, CDR1 is MNHEY and CDR2 is SVGEGT. The CDR3 runs to 16 residues. V was pared by 8 bases and J by 2 bases, with 22 bases between. The DNA of the CDR3 is TGTGCCAGCGCAGGGAGGCCCGGCAGTACCACCTACGAGCAGTACGTC. This sequence encodes CASAGRPGSTTYEQYV.

In this sample, this clonotype turned up many times. This chain links TRBV7-2 with TRBJ2-1; D is possibly TRBD2 (5 bases). The CDR3 totals 13 residues. Germline-derived CDR1 and CDR2 are SGHTA and FQGNSA. Trimming left V 2 bases short and J 8 bases short, with 10 bases between. The CDR3 bases are TGTGCCAGCAGCTTAATCAAGGAGGATGAGCAGTTCTTC. Translating it yields CASSLIKEDEQFF.

This clonotype has ten or more counts. This sequence joins TRBV7-6 and TRBJ2-3; D possibly corresponds to TRBD2 (6 bases). The CDR3 loop spans 15 amino acids. CDR1 and CDR2 (germline): SGHVS, FNYEAQ. The germline V and J ends were trimmed by 3 bases and 3 bases, with 13 bases remaining between them. The CDR3, as DNA: TGTGCCAGCAGCTTCCCCTCCGGGGGAACAGATACGCAGTATTTT. This gives the protein CASSFPSGGTDTQYF.

The CDR3 reads CASSRQGGTYGYTF. Written as DNA, the CDR3 is TGCGCCAGCAGCCGACAGGGGGGTACCTATGGCTACACCTTC. The chain couples TRBV4-3 to TRBJ1-2; TRBD1 aligns across 9 bases. With V trimmed by 4 bases and J by 4 bases, 4 bases remained unmatched. Germline V CDR1 and CDR2: LGHNA, YSLEER. The CDR3 has 14 amino acids.

In this sample, this clonotype turned up a few times. The J gene is TRBJ2-7, the V gene TRBV27; 7 nucleotides align to TRBD1. Germline values: CDR1 MNHEY, CDR2 SMNVEV (reference sequence). The CDR3 extends over 13 amino acids. Trimming removed 3 bases from V and 2 bases from J; junction bases left unmatched: 1. CDR3 bases: TGTGCCAGCAGTTTCGACAGGGCCTACGAGCAGTACTTC. The encoded protein is CASSFDRAYEQYF.

This clonotype occurred a few times. The chain employs TRBV12-3 or TRBV12-4 and TRBJ1-2; D gene uncertain. The CDR3 covers 16 residues. Trimming took off 2 bases at V and 2 bases at J, with 15 bases between the two ends. CDR3 sequence reads: CASSLNRLKPNYGYTF. The CDR3 region has the DNA TGTGCCAGCAGTTTAAACCGGCTAAAGCCCAACTATGGCTACACCTTC.

V gene TRBV6-6 combines with J gene TRBJ1-5; TRBD1 might be the D (5 bases). The CDR3 is made up of 15 amino acids. Germline V gives CDR1 MNHNY, CDR2 SVGAGI (reference sequence). Trimming pared 2 bases from V and 1 base from J, leaving 9 bases between. The CDR3 DNA sequence: TGTGCCAGCAGTTACCGGGACGTCAGCAATCAGCCCCAGCATTTT. It yields the protein CASSYRDVSNQPQHF.

This clonotype was observed a few times. This rearrangement joins TRBV6-1 to TRBJ2-1; unclear D gene. The CDR3 runs to 12 residues. Germline values: CDR1 MNHNS, CDR2 SASEGT. The V gene lost 2 bases and the J gene lost 10 bases, with 9 bases spanning the gap. CDR3: CASSERIWEQFF. The CDR3 DNA is TGTGCCAGCAGTGAACGTATATGGGAGCAGTTCTTC.

This clonotype was detected only a few times. The J gene is TRBJ1-1, the V gene TRBV18, with 7 nucleotides matching TRBD1. The CDR3 sequence is 14 residues long. Germline trimming cut 1 base from V and 6 bases from J; bases unmatched to any gene: 5. The germline CDR1 and CDR2 sequences are KGHSH and LQKENI. DNA for the CDR3: TGTGCCAGCTCACCACTGAACAGGGGACCTGAAGCTTTCTTT. Protein product: CASSPLNRGPEAFF.

This clonotype was detected only a few times. The chain employs TRBV4-3 and TRBJ2-1; 8 positions agree with TRBD2. Germline CDR1 is LGHNA and CDR2 is YSLEER. With V trimmed by 0 bases and J by 9 bases, 13 bases remained unmatched. This CDR3 contains 17 residues. The CDR3 protein is CASSQELGTRGRSEQFF. CDR3 bases: TGCGCCAGCAGCCAAGAACTTGGGACTAGGGGTAGAAGTGAGCAGTTCTTC.

This chain joins TRBV6-2 or TRBV6-3 and TRBJ2-5; no clear D. The CDR3 consists of 14 residues. Germline CDR1 reads MNHEY; CDR2 reads SVGEGT. Trimming shortened V by 5 bases and J by 3 bases, and 13 bases separated the two germline ends. The CDR3 reads CASSPILGKETQYF. The CDR3 nucleotides read TGTGCCAGCAGTCCCATACTGGGGAAAGAGACCCAGTACTTC.

This chain joins TRBV29-1 and TRBJ2-1; a possible D gene is TRBD2 (6 bases). Germline CDR1 SQVTM, CDR2 ANQGSEA. The CDR3 runs to 16 residues. Trimming took off 3 bases at V and 1 base at J, with 16 bases between the two ends. DNA of the CDR3: TGCAGCGTTGATCCAACCCTGACTAGATCCTACAATGAGCAGTTCTTC. Protein sequence: CSVDPTLTRSYNEQFF.

This clonotype appeared many times. V is TRBV7-2 and J is TRBJ2-1, with TRBD2 matching 15 bases. J was trimmed by 1 base and V by 3 bases; bases with no gene match: 1. There are 17 residues in the CDR3. From germline, CDR1 is SGHTA and CDR2 FQGNSA. The CDR3: CASSLGLAGGSYNEQFF. The CDR3 nucleotides are TGTGCCAGCAGCTTGGGACTAGCGGGAGGATCCTACAATGAGCAGTTCTTC.

This clonotype was seen at least ten times. The chain couples TRBV7-6 to TRBJ2-5; 9 bases align to TRBD1. CDR1 is SGHVS and CDR2 is FNYEAQ in the germline V gene. This CDR3 comprises 13 residues. V gave up 5 bases and J gave up 5 bases; unmatched junction bases: 3. CDR3 sequence reads: CASSLGTGETQYF. DNA for the CDR3: TGTGCCAGCAGCCTCGGGACAGGGGAGACCCAGTACTTC.

This clonotype showed up many times. The chain's CDR3 is CASSQGTEAFF. The CDR3 nucleotides read TGTGCCAGCAGCCAAGGAACTGAAGCTTTCTTT. The chain combines TRBV12-3 or TRBV12-4 with TRBJ1-1; D not resolved. The CDR3 is 11 amino acids. Trimming shortened V by 6 bases and J by 5 bases, and 7 bases separated the two germline ends.

In this sample, this clonotype turned up a few times. The rearrangement joins TRBV11-3 to TRBJ2-3; D may be TRBD1 or TRBD2 (5 bases each). This CDR3 is built from 16 residues. The ends were cut back, 2 bases at V and 4 bases at J, with 16 bases in the middle. Germline loops: CDR1 SGHNT, CDR2 YENEEA. CDR3 region: CASSLFEGRDPDTQYF. The DNA of the CDR3 is TGTGCCAGCAGCTTATTTGAGGGGAGAGATCCAGATACGCAGTATTTT.

The chain employs TRBV7-2 and TRBJ2-1; D is possibly TRBD1 (5 bases). Trimming took 1 base from V and 14 from J, leaving 12 bases between them. Germline lookup yields CDR1 SGHTA and CDR2 FQGNSA. This CDR3 spans 12 amino acids. The CDR3 sequence: CASSLGQGKEFF. DNA for the CDR3: TGTGCCAGCAGCTTAGGCCAGGGCAAGGAGTTCTTC.

This rearrangement joins TRBV6-5 to TRBJ2-2; 16 bases are a match to TRBD2. The CDR3 sequence is 18 residues long. The germline gives CDR1 MNHEY, CDR2 SVGAGI. Trimming removed 6 bases from V and 4 bases from J; junction bases left unmatched: 8. The CDR3 bases are TGTGCCAGCAGCGGGACTAGCGGGAGGGCCTGGGGCACCGGGGAGCTGTTTTTT. It encodes CASSGTSGRAWGTGELFF.

There are a few counts of this clonotype. The chain joins TRBV7-9 to TRBJ1-2; no reliable D call. This CDR3 is built from 15 residues. From germline, CDR1 is SEHNR and CDR2 FQNEAQ (reference sequence). Trimming removed 0 bases from V and 8 bases from J, with 16 bases in between. CDR3 nucleotide sequence: TGTGCCAGCAGCTTAGCGTCGGAGATTCAGTGGGGCTACACCTTC. As protein: CASSLASEIQWGYTF.

The chain employs TRBV7-8 and TRBJ1-2, with TRBD1 matching over 9 bases. The CDR3 sequence is 14 residues long. V shed 3 bases, J shed 8 bases, and the junction held 7 bases outside the gene matches. The germline CDR1 and CDR2 sequences are SGHVS and FQNEAQ. The CDR3 is CASSFRDRDRGYTF. The CDR3 bases are TGTGCCAGCAGCTTCCGGGACAGGGATAGAGGCTACACCTTC.